The rows below give T cell receptor beta chains drawn from one sample of a study of T cell changes during pregnancy in multiple sclerosis. Sequencing used immunoSEQ multiplex PCR; TCRdb keeps in-frame clones, though not all of them. The repertoire includes tens of thousands of clones, approximately 92% of them detected once, and 2.8% sits in the top ten. Sequencing used peripheral blood, obtained in the third trimester of pregnancy. These receptor sequences come from a female donor in good health, enrolled as a control in a pregnancy study. Both conserved end residues are part of each CDR3. The D gene is left open where the match is weak. Some rows mark clone size as missing; the rest say once, few, many or name a class of expanded clone.

- TRBJ1-5 TRBV5-1 - TGCGCCAGCAGCGCCTGGACAGATAGCAATCAGCCCCAGCATTTT CASSAWTDSNQPQHF
- TRBJ2-2 TRBV4-1 - TGCGCCAGCAGCCGGGGACAGAACACCGGGGAGCTGTTTTTT CASSRGQNTGELFF
TRBD1 TRBJ2-7 TRBV7-9 - TGTGCCAGCAGCCGGCCCGACAGGGTCTCCTACGAGCAGTACTTC CASSRPDRVSYEQYF
TRBD1 TRBJ1-6 TRBV7-9 - TGTGCCAGCAGCTCCGGGACAGGGGGTATCGGTAATTCACCCCTCCACTTT CASSSGTGGIGNSPLHF
TRBD2 TRBJ2-1 TRBV27 once TGTGCCAGCAGCTTACCGGGACTAACTTACAATGAGCAGTTCTTC CASSLPGLTYNEQFF
TRBD1 TRBJ1-1 TRBV10-3 - TGTGCCATCAGCACAGGGGCGGTGAACACTGAAGCTTTCTTT CAISTGAVNTEAFF
TRBD2 TRBJ2-3 TRBV5-1 - TGCGCCAGCAGCTTGCCCCCGGGACTTCCAATAGCGGGAGTGAGCACAGATACGCAGTATTTT CASSLPPGLPIAGVSTDTQYF
- TRBJ2-1 TRBV6-6 - TGTGCCAGCAGTTATTTACAGGAGAATGAGCAGTTCTTC CASSYLQENEQFF
- TRBJ1-5 TRBV19 once TGTGCCAGTAGTATAGCACCAGGACTCGTTAGCAATCAGCCCCAGCATTTT CASSIAPGLVSNQPQHF
TRBD2 TRBJ2-1 TRBV27 once TGTGCCAGCAGGTTAGGGACTAGCGGGGGTTATCACAATGAGCAGTTCTTC CASRLGTSGGYHNEQFF
TRBD2 TRBJ2-5 TRBV7-6 - TGTGCCAGCAGCTGGGGAGCGGGAGGAGGTGAGACCCAGTACTTC CASSWGAGGGETQYF
- TRBJ2-7 TRBV6-6 - TGTGCCAGCAGTTACGTTAGCTCCTACGAGCAGTACTTC CASSYVSSYEQYF
- TRBJ2-3 TRBV7-2 - TGTGCCAGCAGCTCCCTTGGAGGGGATTTGACAGATACGCAGTATTTT CASSSLGGDLTDTQYF